This T cell receptor beta chain was documented in a study of control samples from healthy donors and cancer patients. Germline CDR1 LGHDT, CDR2 YNNKEL (reference sequence). Trimming pared 0 bases from V and 2 bases from J, leaving 8 bases between. CDR3 length equals 14 residues. This clone was recorded a few times. Measured with immunoSEQ multiplex PCR; TCRdb has only the in-frame clones, and not every one. This sample carries 150,000 to 200,000 clones, 70% to 90% of them seen once, and the ten largest clones take less than 2%. The sample comprised blood. The origin of this receptor is a man between 18 and 29 years old in good health. The V and J genes are TRBV3-1 (or the pseudogene TRBV3-2) and TRBJ2-7; D might be TRBD1 (5 bases). The CDR3 DNA reads TGTGCCAGCAGCCAAGAATGGGGCCCCTACGAGCAGTACTTC. Translated, it gives CASSQEWGPYEQYF.